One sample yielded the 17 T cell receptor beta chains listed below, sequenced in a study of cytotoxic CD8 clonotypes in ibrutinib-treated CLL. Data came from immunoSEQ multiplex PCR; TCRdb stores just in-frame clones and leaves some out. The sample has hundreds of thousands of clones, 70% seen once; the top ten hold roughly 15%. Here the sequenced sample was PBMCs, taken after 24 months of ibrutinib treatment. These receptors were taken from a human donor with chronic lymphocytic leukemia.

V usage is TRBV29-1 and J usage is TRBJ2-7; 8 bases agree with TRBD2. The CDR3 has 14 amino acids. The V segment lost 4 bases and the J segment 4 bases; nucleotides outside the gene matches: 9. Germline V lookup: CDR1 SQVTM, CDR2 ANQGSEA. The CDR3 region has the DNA TGCAGCGTTGGTATCAAGCGGGAGTCGTACGAGCAGTACTTC. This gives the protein CSVGIKRESYEQYF.

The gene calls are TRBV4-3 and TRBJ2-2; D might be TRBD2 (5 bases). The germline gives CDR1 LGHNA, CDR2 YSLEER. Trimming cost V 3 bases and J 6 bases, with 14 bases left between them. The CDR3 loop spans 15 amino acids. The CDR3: CASSQGGGVAGELFF. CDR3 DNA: TGCGCCAGCAGCCAGGGCGGAGGAGTTGCCGGGGAGCTGTTTTTT.

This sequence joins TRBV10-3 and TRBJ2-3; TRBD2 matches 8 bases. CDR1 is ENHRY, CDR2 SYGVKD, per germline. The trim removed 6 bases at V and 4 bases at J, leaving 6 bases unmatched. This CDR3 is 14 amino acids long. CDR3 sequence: CAISGTREADTQYF. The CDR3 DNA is TGTGCCATCAGCGGGACTAGAGAAGCAGATACGCAGTATTTT.

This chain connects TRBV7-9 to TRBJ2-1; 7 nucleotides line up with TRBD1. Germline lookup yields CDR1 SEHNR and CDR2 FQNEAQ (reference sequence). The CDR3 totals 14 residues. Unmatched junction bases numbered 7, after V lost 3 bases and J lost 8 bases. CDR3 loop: CASSFHPTGDEQFF. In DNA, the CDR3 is TGTGCCAGCAGCTTCCACCCAACAGGGGATGAGCAGTTCTTC.

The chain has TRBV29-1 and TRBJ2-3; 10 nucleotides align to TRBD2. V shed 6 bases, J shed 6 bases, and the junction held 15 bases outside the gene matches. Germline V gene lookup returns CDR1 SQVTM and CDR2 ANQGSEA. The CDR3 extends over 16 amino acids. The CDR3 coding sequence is TGCAGCGTCTCAGGAGCATCAGCGGGAGGGCCGGATACGCAGTATTTT. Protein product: CSVSGASAGGPDTQYF.

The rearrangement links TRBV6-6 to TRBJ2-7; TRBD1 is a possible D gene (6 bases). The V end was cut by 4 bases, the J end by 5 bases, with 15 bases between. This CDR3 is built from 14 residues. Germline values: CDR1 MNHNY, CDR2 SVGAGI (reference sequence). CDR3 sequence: CASSSETGYNEQYF. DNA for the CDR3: TGTGCCAGCAGTTCCGAAACAGGGTACAACGAGCAGTACTTC.

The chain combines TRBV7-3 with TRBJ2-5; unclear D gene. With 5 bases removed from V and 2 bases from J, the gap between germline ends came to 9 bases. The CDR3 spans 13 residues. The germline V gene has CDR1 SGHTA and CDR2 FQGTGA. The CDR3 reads CASSAQTQETQYF. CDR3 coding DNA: TGTGCCAGCAGCGCTCAAACTCAAGAGACCCAGTACTTC.

The CDR3 spells CASSLGLAGARGEQFF. In DNA, the CDR3 is TGTGCCAGCAGCTTAGGACTAGCGGGAGCCCGTGGTGAGCAGTTCTTC. V and J are TRBV11-3 and TRBJ2-1; TRBD2 agrees at 12 bases. CDR1 and CDR2 (germline): SGHNT, YENEEA. J lost 9 bases, V lost 1 base, and 7 bases had no gene match. The CDR3 is made up of 16 amino acids.

The CDR3 loop is CASSLGTSGRAEGTQYF. Here the CDR3 DNA reads TGTGCCAGCAGCCTCGGGACTAGCGGGAGGGCCGAGGGGACCCAGTACTTC. This sequence joins TRBV7-2 and TRBJ2-5; the match to TRBD2 covers 16 bases. From germline, CDR1 is SGHTA and CDR2 FQGNSA. Unmatched junction bases numbered 10, after V lost 5 bases and J lost 7 bases. There are 17 residues in the CDR3.

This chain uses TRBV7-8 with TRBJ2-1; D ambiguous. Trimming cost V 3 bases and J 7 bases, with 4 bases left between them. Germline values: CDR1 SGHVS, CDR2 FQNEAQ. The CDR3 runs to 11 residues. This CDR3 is CASSFWNEQFF. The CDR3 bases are TGTGCCAGCAGCTTTTGGAATGAGCAGTTCTTC. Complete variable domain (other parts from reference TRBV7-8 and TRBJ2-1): GAGVSQSPRYKVAKRGQDVALRCDPISGHVSLFWYQQALGQGPEFLTYFQNEAQLDKSGLPSDRFFAERPEGSVSTLKIQRTQQEDSAVYLCASSFWNEQFFGPGTRLTVL.

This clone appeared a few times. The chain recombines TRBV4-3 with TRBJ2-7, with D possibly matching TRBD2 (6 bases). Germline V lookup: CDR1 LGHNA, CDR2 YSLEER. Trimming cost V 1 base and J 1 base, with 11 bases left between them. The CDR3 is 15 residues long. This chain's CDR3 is CASSQGRGASYEQYF. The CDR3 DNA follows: TGCGCCAGCAGCCAAGGTCGCGGGGCTTCCTACGAGCAGTACTTC.

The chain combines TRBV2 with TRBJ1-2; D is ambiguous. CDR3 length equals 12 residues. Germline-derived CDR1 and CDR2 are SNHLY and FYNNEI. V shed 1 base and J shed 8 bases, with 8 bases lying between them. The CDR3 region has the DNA TGTGCCAGCAGTGAAGGGGATTACGGCTACACCTTC. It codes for CASSEGDYGYTF.

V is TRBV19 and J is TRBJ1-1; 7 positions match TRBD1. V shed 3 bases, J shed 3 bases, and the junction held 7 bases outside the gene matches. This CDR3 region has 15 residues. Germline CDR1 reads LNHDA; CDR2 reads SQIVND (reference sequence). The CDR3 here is CASSISGTDYTEAFF. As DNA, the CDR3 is TGTGCCAGTAGTATCTCCGGGACAGATTACACTGAAGCTTTCTTT.

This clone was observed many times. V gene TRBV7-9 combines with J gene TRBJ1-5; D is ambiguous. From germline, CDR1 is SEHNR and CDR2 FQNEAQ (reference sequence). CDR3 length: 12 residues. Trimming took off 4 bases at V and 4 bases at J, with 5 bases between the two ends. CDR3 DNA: TGTGCCAGCAGCTCCGGGAATCAGCCCCAGCATTTT. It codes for CASSSGNQPQHF.

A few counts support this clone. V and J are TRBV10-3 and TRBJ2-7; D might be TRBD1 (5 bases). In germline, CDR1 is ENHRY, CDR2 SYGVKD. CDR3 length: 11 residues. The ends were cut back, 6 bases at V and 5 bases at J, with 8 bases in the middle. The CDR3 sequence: CAISFRDEQYF. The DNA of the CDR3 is TGTGCCATCAGCTTCAGGGACGAGCAGTACTTC.

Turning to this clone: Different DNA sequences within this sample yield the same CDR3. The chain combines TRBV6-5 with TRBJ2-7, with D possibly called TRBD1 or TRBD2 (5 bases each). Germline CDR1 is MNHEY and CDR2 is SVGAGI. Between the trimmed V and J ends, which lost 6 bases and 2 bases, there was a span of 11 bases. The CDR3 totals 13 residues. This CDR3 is CASSWDRTYEQYF. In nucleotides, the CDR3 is TGTGCCAGCAGCTGGGACCGCACCTACGAGCAGTACTTC.

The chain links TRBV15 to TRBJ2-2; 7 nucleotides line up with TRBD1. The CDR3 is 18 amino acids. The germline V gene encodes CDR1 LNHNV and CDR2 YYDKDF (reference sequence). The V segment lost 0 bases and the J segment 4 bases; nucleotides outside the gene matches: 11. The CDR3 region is CATSRDRRQGIGTGELFF. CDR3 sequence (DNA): TGTGCCACCAGCAGAGATCGAAGACAGGGAATCGGCACCGGGGAGCTGTTTTTT.